The entry below describes one T cell receptor beta chain. Its target is not known. The CDR3 has 14 amino acids. The data were taken from a study of CXCR3-negative and CXCR3-positive naive CD8 T cells. Overall study results and limits: Partially decreased CXCR3 expression was recorded after cryopreservation, and fresh PBMCs were used in most assays. Similar levels of surface CD5 were seen between naive subsets; TCR strength was inferred from TRB CDR3 properties. Memory CD8+ cells had much lower diversity, and both naive subsets had comparably high diversity. More hydrophobic TRB CDR3s were found in CXCR3-positive naive cells than in CXCR3-negative naive cells.

TRB cDNA was prepared as libraries by UMI-labeled 5' RACE. From the 5' RACE reads, TCRdb lists one entry per CDR3 protein and no DNA. The sample totals more than 70,000 distinct CDR3 sequences. The naive CD8+ gate required CD45RO-CCR7+CD27+CD95- phenotype. This TCR derives from a human donor in good health. Some clones in this sample may be carry-over from other donors' samples. Input material: naive CXCR3+ CD8+ T cells from blood. The sample's subset: CD45RO-CCR7+CD27+CD95- naive CD8+ T cells expressing CXCR3 (TNR3+). V usage is TRBV12-3 or TRBV12-4 and J usage is TRBJ2-5; TCRdb's assignment of TRBD2 cannot be checked, as there is no DNA. CDR3 loop: CASSLWGLQETQYF.